This TCR beta chain was identified in a study of blood T cell repertoires in COVID-19. The V gene's germline CDR1 is SGDLS and CDR2 YYNGEE. V gave up 4 bases and J gave up 3 bases, with 12 bases separating them. This CDR3 spans 14 amino acids. Original data processing: From reference gene primer amplification, estimates of nucleated cell counts were derived. The assay was immunoSEQ multiplex PCR, and TCRdb's table has in-frame clones only and misses some. D and trimming come from the DNA, and the V and J calls and clone size come from that table. The sample has under 300,000 clones; roughly 88% are singletons.

This chain joins TRBV9 and TRBJ2-3; D gene ambiguous. The TCR originated in a woman younger than 45 with acute or convalescent COVID-19. Sequenced sample: peripheral blood. The CDR3 sequence: CASSPSSRTDTQYF. The CDR3 nucleotides are TGTGCCAGCAGCCCTAGTAGTCGTACAGATACGCAGTATTTT.